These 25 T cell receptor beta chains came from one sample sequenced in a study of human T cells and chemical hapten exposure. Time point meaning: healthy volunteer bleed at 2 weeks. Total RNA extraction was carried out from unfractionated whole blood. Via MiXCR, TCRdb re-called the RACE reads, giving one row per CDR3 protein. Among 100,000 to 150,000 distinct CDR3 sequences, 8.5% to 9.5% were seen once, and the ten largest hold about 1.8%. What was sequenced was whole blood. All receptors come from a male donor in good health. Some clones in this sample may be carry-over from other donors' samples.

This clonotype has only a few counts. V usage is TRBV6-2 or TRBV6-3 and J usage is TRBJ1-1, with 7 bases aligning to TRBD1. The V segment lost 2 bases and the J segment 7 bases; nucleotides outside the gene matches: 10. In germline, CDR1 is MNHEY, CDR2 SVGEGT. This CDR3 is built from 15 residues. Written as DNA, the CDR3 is TGTGCCAGCAGTTACGCGAATACTGACAGGGTTGAAGCTTTCTTT. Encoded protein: CASSYANTDRVEAFF.

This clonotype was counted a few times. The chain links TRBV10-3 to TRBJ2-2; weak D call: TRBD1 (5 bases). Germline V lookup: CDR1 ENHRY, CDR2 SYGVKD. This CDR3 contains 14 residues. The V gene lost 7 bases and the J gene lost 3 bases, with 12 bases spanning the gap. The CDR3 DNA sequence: TGTGCCATCAACTTGGACATTTACACCGGGGAGCTGTTTTTT. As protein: CAINLDIYTGELFF.

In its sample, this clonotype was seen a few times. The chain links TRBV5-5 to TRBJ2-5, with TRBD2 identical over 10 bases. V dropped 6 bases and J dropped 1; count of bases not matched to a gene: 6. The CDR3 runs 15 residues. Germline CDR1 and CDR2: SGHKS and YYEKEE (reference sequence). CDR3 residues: CASTHSGGSQETQYF. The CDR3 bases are TGTGCCAGCACCCATAGCGGGGGGAGCCAAGAGACCCAGTACTTC. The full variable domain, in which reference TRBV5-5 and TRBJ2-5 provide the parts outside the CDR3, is DAGVTQSPTHLIKTRGQQVTLRCSPISGHKSVSWYQQVLGQGPQFIFQYYEKEERGRGNFPDRFSARQFPNYSSELNVNALLLGDSALYLCASTHSGGSQETQYFGPGTRLLVL.

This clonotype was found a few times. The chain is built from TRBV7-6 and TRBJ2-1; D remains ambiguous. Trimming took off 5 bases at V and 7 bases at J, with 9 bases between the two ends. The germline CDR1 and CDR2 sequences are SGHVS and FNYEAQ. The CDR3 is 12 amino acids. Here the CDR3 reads CASSPSDNEQFF. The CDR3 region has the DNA TGTGCCAGCAGCCCTTCAGATAATGAGCAGTTCTTC.

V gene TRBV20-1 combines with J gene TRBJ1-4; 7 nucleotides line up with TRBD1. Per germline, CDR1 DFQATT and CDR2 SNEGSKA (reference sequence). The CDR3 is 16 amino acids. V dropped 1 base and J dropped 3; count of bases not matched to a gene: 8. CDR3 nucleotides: TGCAGTGCTAGAGTGCCAGGCGGGACAGCTAATGAAAAACTGTTTTTT. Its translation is CSARVPGGTANEKLFF.

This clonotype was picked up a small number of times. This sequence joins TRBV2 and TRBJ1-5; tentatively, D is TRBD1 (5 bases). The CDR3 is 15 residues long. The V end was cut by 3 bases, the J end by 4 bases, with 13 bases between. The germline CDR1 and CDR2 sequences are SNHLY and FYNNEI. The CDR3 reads CASSDTGTVNQPQHF. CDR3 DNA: TGTGCCAGCAGTGATACCGGGACGGTAAATCAGCCCCAGCATTTT. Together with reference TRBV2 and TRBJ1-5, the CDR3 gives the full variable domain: EPEVTQTPSHQVTQMGQEVILRCVPISNHLYFYWYRQILGQKVEFLVSFYNNEISEKSEIFDDQFSVERPDGSNFTLKIRSTKLEDSAMYFCASSDTGTVNQPQHFGDGTRLSIL.

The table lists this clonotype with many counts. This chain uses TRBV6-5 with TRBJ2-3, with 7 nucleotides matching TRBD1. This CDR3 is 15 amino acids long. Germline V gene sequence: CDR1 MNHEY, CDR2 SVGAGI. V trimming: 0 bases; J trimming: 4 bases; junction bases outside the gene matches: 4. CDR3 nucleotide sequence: TGTGCCAGCAGTTACTCGACAGGGATGTCAGATACGCAGTATTTT. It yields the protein CASSYSTGMSDTQYF.

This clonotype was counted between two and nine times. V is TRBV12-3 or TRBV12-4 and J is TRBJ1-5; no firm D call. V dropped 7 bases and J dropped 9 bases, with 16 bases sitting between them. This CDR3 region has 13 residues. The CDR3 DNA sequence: TGTGCCAGCACGACGGCACTGGTTTCGCCCCAGCATTTT. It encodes CASTTALVSPQHF.

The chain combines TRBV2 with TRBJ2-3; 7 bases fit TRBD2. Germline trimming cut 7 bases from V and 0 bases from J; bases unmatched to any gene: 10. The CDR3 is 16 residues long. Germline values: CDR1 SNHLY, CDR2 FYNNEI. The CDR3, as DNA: TGTGCCAGCACTAGGAGCGGGACCCTTAGCACAGATACGCAGTATTTT. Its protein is CASTRSGTLSTDTQYF.

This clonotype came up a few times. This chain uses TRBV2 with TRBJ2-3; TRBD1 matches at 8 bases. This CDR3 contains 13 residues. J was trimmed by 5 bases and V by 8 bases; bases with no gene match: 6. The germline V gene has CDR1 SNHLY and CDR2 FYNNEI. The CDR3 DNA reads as TGTGCCAGCCCGACAGGGGATGAAGATACGCAGTATTTT. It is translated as CASPTGDEDTQYF.

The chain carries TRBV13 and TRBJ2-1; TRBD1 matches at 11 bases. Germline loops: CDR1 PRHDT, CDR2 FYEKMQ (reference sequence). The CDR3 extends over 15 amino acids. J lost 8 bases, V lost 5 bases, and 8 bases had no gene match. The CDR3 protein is CASSLPGQGGYEQFF. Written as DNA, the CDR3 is TGTGCCAGCAGCCTACCGGGACAGGGGGGTTATGAGCAGTTCTTC.

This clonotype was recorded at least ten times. The CDR3 nucleotides are TGCAGTGCTAGAGACCCACAAGCCGGGTCCCGGGGGGAGACCCAGTACTTC. Its protein product is CSARDPQAGSRGETQYF. J is TRBJ2-5 and V is TRBV20-1, with D tentatively TRBD2 (6 bases). Germline loops: CDR1 DFQATT, CDR2 SNEGSKA (reference sequence). V gave up 0 bases and J gave up 5 bases, with 22 bases separating them. The CDR3 is made up of 17 amino acids.

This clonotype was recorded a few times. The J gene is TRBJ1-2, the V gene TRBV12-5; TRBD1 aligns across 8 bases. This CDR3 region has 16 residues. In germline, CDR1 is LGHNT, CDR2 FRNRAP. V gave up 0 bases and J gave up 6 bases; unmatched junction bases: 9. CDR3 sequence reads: CASGLVVEDRVDGYTF. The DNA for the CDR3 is TGTGCTAGTGGTTTGGTAGTAGAGGACAGGGTGGATGGCTACACCTTC. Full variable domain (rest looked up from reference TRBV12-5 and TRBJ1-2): DARVTQTPRHKVTEMGQEVTMRCQPILGHNTVFWYRQTMMQGLELLAYFRNRAPLDDSGMPKDRFSAEMPDATLATLKIQPSEPRDSAVYFCASGLVVEDRVDGYTFGSGTRLTVV.

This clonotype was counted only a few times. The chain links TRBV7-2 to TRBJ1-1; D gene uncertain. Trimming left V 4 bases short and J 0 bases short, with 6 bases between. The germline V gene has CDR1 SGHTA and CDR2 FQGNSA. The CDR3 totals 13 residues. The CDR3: CASSSYLNTEAFF. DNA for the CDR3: TGTGCCAGCAGCTCGTATTTGAACACTGAAGCTTTCTTT.

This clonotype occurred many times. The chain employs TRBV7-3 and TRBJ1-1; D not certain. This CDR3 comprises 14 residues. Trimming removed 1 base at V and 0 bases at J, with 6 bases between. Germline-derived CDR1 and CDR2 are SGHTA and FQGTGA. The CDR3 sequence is CASSLRPVNTEAFF. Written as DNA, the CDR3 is TGTGCCAGCAGCTTAAGGCCAGTGAACACTGAAGCTTTCTTT. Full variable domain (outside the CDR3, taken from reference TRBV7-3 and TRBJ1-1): GAGVSQTPSNKVTEKGKYVELRCDPISGHTALYWYRQSLGQGPEFLIYFQGTGAADDSGLPNDRFFAVRPEGSVSTLKIQRTERGDSAVYLCASSLRPVNTEAFFGQGTRLTVV.

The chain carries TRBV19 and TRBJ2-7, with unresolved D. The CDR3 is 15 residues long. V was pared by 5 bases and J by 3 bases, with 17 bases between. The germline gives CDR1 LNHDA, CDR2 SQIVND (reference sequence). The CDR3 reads CASSGRTDLFYEQYF. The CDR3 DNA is TGTGCCAGTAGTGGCCGGACCGACTTATTCTACGAGCAGTACTTC.

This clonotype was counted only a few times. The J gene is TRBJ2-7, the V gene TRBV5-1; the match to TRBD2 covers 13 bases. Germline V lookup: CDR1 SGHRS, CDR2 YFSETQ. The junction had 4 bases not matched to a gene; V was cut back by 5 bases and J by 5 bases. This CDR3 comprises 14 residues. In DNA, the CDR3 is TGCGCCAGCAGTGGACTAGCGGGGGTCCACGAGCAGTACTTC. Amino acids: CASSGLAGVHEQYF.

The CDR3 sequence is CASSQNRDRITGELFF. The CDR3, as DNA: TGCGCCAGCAGTCAAAACCGGGACAGAATCACCGGGGAGCTGTTTTTT. The V gene is TRBV23-1, the J gene TRBJ2-2; 7 bases are shared with TRBD1. TRBV23-1 is an ORF, with its function uncertain. Trimming at V came to 2 bases and at J to 4 bases, leaving 7 bases not matched to a gene. This CDR3 spans 16 amino acids.

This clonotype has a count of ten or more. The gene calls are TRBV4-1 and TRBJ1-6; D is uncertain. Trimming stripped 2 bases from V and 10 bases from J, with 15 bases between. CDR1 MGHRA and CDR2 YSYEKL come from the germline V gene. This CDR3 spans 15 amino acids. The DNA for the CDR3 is TGCGCCAGCAGCCAATTGGTAGGGATCAACTCACCCCTCCACTTT. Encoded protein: CASSQLVGINSPLHF.

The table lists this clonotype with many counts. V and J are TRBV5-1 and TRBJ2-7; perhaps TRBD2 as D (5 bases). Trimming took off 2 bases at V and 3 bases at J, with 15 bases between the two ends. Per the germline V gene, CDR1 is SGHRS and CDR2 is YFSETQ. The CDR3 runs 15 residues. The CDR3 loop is CASSLGLEGLYEQYF. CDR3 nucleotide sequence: TGCGCCAGCAGCTTAGGACTCGAGGGCCTCTACGAGCAGTACTTC.

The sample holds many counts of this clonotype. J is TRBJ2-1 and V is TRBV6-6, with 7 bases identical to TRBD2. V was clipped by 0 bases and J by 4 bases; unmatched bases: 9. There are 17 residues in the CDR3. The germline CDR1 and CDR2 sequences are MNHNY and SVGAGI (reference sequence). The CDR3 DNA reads TGTGCCAGCAGTTACTCCGGGTCCCGGGGGGTTTACAATGAGCAGTTCTTC. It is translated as CASSYSGSRGVYNEQFF.

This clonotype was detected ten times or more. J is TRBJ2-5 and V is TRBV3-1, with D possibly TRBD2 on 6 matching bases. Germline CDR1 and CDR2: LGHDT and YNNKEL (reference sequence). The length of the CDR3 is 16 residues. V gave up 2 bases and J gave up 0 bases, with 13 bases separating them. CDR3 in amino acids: CASSQTLRGNQETQYF. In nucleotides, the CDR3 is TGTGCCAGCAGCCAAACGCTCCGCGGGAACCAAGAGACCCAGTACTTC.

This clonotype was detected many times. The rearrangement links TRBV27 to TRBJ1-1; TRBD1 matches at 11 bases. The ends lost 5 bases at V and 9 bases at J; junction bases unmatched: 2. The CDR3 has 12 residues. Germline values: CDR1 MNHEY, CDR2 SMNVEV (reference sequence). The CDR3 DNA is TGTGCCAGCAGTAGGACAGGGGGCCAAGCTTTCTTT. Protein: CASSRTGGQAFF.

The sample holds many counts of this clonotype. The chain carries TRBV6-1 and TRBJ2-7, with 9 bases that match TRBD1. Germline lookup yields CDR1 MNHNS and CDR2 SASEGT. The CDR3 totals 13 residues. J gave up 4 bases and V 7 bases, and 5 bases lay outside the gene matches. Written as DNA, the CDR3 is TGTGCCAGCACGCGGGACAGGGTTTACGAGCAGTACTTC. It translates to CASTRDRVYEQYF.

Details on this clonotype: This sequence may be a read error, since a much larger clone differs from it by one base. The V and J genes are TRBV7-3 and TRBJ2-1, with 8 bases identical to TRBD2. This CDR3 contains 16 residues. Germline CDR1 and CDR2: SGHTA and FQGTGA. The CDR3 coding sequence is TGTGCCAGCAGCCCCACGGGGGGGGCCCCCTACAATAAGCAGTTCTTC. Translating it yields CASSPTGGAPYNKQFF.